This T cell receptor beta chain stems from a study of shared clonotypes between healthy human individuals. Study-level information: There were three CD4 naive, three CD4 memory, two CD8 naive and one CD8 memory plates per donor.

CDR3 size: 15 residues. Germline V CDR1 and CDR2: LNHDA, SQIVND (reference sequence). V was shortened by 6 bases and J by 7 bases, with 19 bases between the two germline ends. Produced via immunoSEQ multiplex PCR; TCRdb's table is partial and in-frame only. This table has roughly 640,000 clones, under 80% appearing once. V usage is TRBV19 and J usage is TRBJ2-1; D possibly uses TRBD1 or TRBD2 (6 bases each). Material: memory CD4+ T cells sorted from blood. Subset noted: CD45RA-negative fraction. The sequence was collected from a woman in her 30s in good health. CDR3 in amino acids: CASSKGPQGRNEQFF. Here the CDR3 DNA reads TGTGCCAGTAGCAAAGGGCCTCAGGGGAGGAATGAGCAGTTCTTC. Full variable domain (missing parts from reference TRBV19 and TRBJ2-1): DGGITQSPKYLFRKEGQNVTLSCEQNLNHDAMYWYRQDPGQGLRLIYYSQIVNDFQKGDIAEGYSVSREKKESFPLTVTSAQKNPTAFYLCASSKGPQGRNEQFFGPGTRLTVL.